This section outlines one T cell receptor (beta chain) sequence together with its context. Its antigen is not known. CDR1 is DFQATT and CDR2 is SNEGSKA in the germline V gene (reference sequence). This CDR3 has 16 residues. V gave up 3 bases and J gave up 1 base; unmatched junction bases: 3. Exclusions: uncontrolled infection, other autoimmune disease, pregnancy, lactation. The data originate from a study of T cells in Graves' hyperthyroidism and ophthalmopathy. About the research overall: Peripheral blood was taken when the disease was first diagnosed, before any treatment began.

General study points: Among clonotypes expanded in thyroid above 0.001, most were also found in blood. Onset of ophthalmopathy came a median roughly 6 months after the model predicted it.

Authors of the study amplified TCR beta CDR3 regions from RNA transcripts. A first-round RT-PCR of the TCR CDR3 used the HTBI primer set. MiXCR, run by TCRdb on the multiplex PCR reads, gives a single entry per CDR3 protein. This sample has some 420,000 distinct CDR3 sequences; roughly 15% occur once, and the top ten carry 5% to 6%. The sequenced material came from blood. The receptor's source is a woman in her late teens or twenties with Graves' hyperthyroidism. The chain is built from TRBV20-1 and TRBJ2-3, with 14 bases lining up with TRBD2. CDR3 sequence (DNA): TGCAGTGCTAGTGGGACTAGCGGGAGTGGCACAGATACGCAGTATTTT. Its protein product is CSASGTSGSGTDTQYF.